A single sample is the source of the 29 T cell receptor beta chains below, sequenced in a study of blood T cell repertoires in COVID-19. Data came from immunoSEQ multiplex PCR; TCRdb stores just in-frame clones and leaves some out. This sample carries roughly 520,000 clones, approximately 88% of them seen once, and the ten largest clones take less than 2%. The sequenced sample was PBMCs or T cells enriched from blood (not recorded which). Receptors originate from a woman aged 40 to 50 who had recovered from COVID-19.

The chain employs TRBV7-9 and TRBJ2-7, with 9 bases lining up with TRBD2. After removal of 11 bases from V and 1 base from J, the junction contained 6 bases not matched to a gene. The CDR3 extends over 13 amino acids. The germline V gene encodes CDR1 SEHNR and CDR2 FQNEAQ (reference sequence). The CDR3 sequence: CALREGRSYEQYF. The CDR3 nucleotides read TGTGCCCTGCGGGAGGGTAGGTCCTACGAGCAGTACTTC.

The CDR3 DNA follows: TGTGCCAGCAGTGAGACTAGCGGGGCCTACAATGAGCAGTTCTTC. Encoded protein: CASSETSGAYNEQFF. This chain connects TRBV6-1 to TRBJ2-1; 11 nucleotides line up with TRBD2. With V trimmed by 3 bases and J by 2 bases, 0 bases remained unmatched. The CDR3 consists of 15 residues. The germline CDR1 and CDR2 sequences are MNHNS and SASEGT.

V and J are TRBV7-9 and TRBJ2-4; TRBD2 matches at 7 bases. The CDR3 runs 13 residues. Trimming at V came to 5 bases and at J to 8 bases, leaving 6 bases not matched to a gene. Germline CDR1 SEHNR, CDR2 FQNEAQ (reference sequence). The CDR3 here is CASSLSGGDIQYF. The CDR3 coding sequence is TGTGCCAGCAGCCTCTCGGGAGGAGACATTCAGTACTTC.

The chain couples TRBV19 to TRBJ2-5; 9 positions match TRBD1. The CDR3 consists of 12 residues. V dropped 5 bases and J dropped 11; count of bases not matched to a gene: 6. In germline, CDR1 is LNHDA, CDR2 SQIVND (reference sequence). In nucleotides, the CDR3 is TGTGCCAGTAGTCCCACAGGGGGCCAACAGTACTTC. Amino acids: CASSPTGGQQYF. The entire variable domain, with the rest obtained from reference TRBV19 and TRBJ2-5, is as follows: DGGITQSPKYLFRKEGQNVTLSCEQNLNHDAMYWYRQDPGQGLRLIYYSQIVNDFQKGDIAEGYSVSREKKESFPLTVTSAQKNPTAFYLCASSPTGGQQYFGPGTRLLVL.

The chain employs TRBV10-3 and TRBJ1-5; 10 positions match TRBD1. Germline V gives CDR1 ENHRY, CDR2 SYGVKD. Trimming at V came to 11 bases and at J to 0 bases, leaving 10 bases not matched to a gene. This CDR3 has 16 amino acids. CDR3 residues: CASGTGATHSNQPQHF. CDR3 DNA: TGTGCCTCCGGGACAGGGGCAACCCATAGCAATCAGCCCCAGCATTTT.

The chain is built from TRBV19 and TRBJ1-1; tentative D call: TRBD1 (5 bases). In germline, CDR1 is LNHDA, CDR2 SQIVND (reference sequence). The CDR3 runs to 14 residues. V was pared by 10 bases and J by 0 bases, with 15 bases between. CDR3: CATQRQYMNTEAFF. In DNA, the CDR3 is TGTGCCACCCAACGACAGTACATGAACACTGAAGCTTTCTTT.

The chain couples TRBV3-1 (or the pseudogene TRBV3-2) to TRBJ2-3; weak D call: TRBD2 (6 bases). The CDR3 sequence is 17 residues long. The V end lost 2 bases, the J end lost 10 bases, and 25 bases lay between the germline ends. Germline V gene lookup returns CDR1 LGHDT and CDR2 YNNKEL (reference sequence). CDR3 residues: CASSQRFPAGPPRAQYF. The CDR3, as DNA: TGTGCCAGCAGCCAAAGATTTCCAGCGGGCCCCCCCAGAGCGCAGTATTTT.

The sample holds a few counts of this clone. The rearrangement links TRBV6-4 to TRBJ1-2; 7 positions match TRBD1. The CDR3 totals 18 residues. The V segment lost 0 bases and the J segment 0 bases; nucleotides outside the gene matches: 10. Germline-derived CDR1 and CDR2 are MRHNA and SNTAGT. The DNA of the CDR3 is TGTGCCAGCAGTGACTCTGGATCCGGGACAGCCACTAACTATGGCTACACCTTC. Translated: CASSDSGSGTATNYGYTF.

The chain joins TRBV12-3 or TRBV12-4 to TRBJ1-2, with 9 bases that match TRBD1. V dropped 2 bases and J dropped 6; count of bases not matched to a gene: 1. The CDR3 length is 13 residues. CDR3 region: CASSLYRGHGYTF. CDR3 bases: TGTGCCAGCAGTTTATACAGGGGGCATGGCTACACCTTC.

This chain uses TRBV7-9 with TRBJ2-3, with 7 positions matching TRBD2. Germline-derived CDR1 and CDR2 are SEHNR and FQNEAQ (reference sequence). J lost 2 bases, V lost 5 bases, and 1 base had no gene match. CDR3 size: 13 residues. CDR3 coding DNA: TGTGCCAGCAGCCGGGACTACACAGATACGCAGTATTTT. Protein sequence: CASSRDYTDTQYF.

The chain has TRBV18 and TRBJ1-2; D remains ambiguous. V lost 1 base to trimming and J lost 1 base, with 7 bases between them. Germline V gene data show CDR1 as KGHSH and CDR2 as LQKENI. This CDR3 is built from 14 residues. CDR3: CASSPQRDNYGYTF. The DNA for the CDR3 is TGTGCCAGCTCACCACAACGGGATAACTATGGCTACACCTTC.

CDR3 region: CASSPVPANTGELFF. The CDR3 DNA reads as TGCGCCAGCAGCCCGGTGCCCGCGAACACCGGGGAGCTGTTTTTT. The chain couples TRBV4-1 to TRBJ2-2; no firm D call. The V gene lost 4 bases and the J gene lost 0 bases, with 9 bases spanning the gap. CDR1 and CDR2 (germline): MGHRA, YSYEKL. This CDR3 contains 15 residues.

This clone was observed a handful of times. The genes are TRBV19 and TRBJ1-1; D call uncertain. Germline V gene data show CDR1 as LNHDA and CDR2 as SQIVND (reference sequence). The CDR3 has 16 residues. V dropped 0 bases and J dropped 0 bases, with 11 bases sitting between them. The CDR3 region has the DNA TGTGCCAGTAGTATAGACTCCGGGATCTTGAACACTGAAGCTTTCTTT. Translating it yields CASSIDSGILNTEAFF.

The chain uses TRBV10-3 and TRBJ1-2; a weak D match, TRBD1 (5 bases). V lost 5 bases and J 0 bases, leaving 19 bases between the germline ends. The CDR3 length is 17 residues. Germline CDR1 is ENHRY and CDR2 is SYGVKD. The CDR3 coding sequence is TGTGCCATCAGTAAGACAGAGAGAATATTAACTAACTATGGCTACACCTTC. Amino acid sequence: CAISKTERILTNYGYTF.

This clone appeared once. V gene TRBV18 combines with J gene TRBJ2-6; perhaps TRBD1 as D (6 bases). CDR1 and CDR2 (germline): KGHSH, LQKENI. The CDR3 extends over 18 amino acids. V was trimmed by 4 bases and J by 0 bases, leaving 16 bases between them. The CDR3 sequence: CASSQSAGVHSGANVLTF. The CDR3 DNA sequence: TGTGCCAGCTCACAGTCGGCAGGGGTACACTCTGGGGCCAACGTCCTGACTTTC.

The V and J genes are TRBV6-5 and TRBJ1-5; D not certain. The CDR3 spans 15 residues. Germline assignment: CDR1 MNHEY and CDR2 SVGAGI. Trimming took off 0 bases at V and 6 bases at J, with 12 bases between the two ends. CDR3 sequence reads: CASSYSKREGQPQHF. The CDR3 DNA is TGTGCCAGCAGTTACTCGAAGCGGGAGGGTCAGCCCCAGCATTTT.

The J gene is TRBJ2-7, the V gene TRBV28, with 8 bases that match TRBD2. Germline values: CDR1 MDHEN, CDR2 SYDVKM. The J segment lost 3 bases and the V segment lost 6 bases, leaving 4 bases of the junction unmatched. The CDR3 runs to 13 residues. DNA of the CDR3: TGTGCCAGCAGCTACACTAGCGGCTACGAGCAGTACTTC. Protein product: CASSYTSGYEQYF.

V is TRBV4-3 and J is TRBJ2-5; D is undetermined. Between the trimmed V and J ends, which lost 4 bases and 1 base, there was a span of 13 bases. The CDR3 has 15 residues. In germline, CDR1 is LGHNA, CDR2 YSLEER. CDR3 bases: TGCGCCAGCAGCCCCACGCGGCGGTTCCAAGAGACCCAGTACTTC. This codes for CASSPTRRFQETQYF.

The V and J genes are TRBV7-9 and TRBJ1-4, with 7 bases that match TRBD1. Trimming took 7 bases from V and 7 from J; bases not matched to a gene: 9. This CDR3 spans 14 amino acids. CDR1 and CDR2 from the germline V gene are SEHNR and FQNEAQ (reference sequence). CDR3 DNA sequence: TGTGCCAGCACCTCGACAGGGTTGGGTGAAAAACTGTTTTTT. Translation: CASTSTGLGEKLFF.

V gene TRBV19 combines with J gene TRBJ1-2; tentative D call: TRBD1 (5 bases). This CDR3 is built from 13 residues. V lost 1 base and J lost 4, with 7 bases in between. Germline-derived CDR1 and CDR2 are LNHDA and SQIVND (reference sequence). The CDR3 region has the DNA TGTGCCAGTAGTATAGGACAGCGCTATGGCTACACCTTC. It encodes CASSIGQRYGYTF.

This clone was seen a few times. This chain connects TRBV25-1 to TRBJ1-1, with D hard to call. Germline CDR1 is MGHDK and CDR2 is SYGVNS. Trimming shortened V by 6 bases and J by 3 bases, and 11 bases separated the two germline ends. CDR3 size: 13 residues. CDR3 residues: CASSLRRDTEAFF. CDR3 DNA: TGTGCCAGCAGCCTTAGGAGGGACACTGAAGCTTTCTTT. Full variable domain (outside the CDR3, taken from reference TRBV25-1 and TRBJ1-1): EADIYQTPRYLVIGTGKKITLECSQTMGHDKMYWYQQDPGMELHLIHYSYGVNSTEKGDLSSESTVSRIRTEHFPLTLESARPSHTSQYLCASSLRRDTEAFFGQGTRLTVV.

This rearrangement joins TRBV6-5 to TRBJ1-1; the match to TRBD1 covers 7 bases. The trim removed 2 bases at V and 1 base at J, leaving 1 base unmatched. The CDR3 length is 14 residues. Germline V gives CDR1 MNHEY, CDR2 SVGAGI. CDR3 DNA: TGTGCCAGCAGTTACGGGACAGCGAACACTGAAGCTTTCTTT. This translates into CASSYGTANTEAFF.

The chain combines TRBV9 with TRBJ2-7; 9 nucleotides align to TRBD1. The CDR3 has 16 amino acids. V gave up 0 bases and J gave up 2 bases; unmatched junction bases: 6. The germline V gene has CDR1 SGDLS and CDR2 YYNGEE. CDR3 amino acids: CASSVDPGQGAYEQYF. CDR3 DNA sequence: TGTGCCAGCAGCGTAGACCCGGGACAGGGCGCCTACGAGCAGTACTTC.

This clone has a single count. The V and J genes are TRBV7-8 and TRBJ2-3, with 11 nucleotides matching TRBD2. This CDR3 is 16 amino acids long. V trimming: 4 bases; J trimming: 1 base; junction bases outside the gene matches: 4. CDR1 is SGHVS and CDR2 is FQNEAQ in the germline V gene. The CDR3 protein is CASSSKLAGGTDTQYF. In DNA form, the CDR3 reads TGTGCCAGCAGCTCAAAACTAGCGGGAGGCACAGATACGCAGTATTTT. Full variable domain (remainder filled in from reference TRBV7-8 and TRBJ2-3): GAGVSQSPRYKVAKRGQDVALRCDPISGHVSLFWYQQALGQGPEFLTYFQNEAQLDKSGLPSDRFFAERPEGSVSTLKIQRTQQEDSAVYLCASSSKLAGGTDTQYFGPGTRLTVL.

Here the CDR3 DNA reads TGTGCCAGCAGCGTAGCCTTTCTACCCTACAATGAGCAGTTCTTC. The encoded protein is CASSVAFLPYNEQFF. The chain links TRBV9 to TRBJ2-1; D gene uncertain. Trimming shortened V by 0 bases and J by 2 bases, and 9 bases separated the two germline ends. Germline loops: CDR1 SGDLS, CDR2 YYNGEE. The CDR3 contains 15 residues.

The CDR3 coding sequence is TGTGCCAGCAGCTACTCGAGTGGCTACACCTTC. Its translation is CASSYSSGYTF. The rearrangement uses TRBV11-2 and TRBJ1-2; D remains unclear. The CDR3 runs to 11 residues. Trimming pared 4 bases from V and 7 bases from J, leaving 7 bases between. Looked up from germline, CDR1 is SGHAT and CDR2 is FQNNGV.

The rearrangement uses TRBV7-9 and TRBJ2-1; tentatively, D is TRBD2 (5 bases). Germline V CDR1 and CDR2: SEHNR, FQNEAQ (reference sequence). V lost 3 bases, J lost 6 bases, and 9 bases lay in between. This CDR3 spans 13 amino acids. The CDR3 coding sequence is TGTGCCAGCAGCTTCCAGCGGCGCAATGAGCAGTTCTTC. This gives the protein CASSFQRRNEQFF.

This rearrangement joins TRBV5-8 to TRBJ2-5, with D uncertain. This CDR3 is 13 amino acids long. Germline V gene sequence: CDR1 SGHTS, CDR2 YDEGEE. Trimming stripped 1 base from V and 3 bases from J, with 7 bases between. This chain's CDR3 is CASSLSREETQYF. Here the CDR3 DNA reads TGTGCCAGCAGCTTGTCCCGGGAAGAGACCCAGTACTTC.

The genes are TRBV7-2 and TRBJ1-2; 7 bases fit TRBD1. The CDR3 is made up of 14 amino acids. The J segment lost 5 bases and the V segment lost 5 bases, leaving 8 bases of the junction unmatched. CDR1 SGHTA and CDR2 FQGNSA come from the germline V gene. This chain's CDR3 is CASSLLGQLYGYTF. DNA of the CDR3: TGTGCCAGCAGCCTACTGGGACAGCTTTATGGCTACACCTTC. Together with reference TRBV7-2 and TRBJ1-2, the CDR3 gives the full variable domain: GAGVSQSPSNKVTEKGKDVELRCDPISGHTALYWYRQSLGQGLEFLIYFQGNSAPDKSGLPSDRFSAERTGGSVSTLTIQRTQQEDSAVYLCASSLLGQLYGYTFGSGTRLTVV.